The 16 T cell receptor beta chains below all came from one sample that was sequenced in a study of T cell repertoires in cytomegalovirus infection. Using its own MiXCR run on the reads, TCRdb lists one record per CDR3 protein. In the table there are hundreds of thousands of distinct CDR3 sequences, around 10% of which are singletons. The sequenced sample consisted of PBMCs. The receptors originated from a human donor in good health (CMV status not recorded). Some clones in this sample may be carry-over from other donors' samples.

This clonotype was seen a few times. The chain couples TRBV6-5 to TRBJ2-7, with 8 bases that match TRBD2. The trim removed 4 bases at V and 7 bases at J, leaving 9 bases unmatched. The CDR3 has 14 amino acids. Germline assignment: CDR1 MNHEY and CDR2 SVGAGI. CDR3 bases: TGTGCCAGCAGTTCCGTTAGCGGGGCCCTGGAGCAGTACTTC. It is translated as CASSSVSGALEQYF.

The chain links TRBV2 to TRBJ2-3, with TRBD1 matching 7 bases. The germline V gene encodes CDR1 SNHLY and CDR2 FYNNEI. The CDR3 runs 15 residues. V dropped 2 bases and J dropped 0; count of bases not matched to a gene: 2. The CDR3 nucleotides read TGTGCCAGCAGTGAACAGGGGGTGAGCACAGATACGCAGTATTTT. As protein: CASSEQGVSTDTQYF.

Concerning this clonotype itself: One base away lies a much larger clone, so this may be a sequencing read error. CDR3 sequence: CDSSYYGNTEAFF. CDR3 bases: TGTGACAGCAGTTACTACGGGAACACTGAAGCTTTCTTT. V and J are TRBV6-6 and TRBJ1-1; D remains unclear. CDR3 size: 13 residues. Germline V CDR1 and CDR2: MNHNY, SVGAGI (reference sequence).

At least ten counts were recorded for this clonotype. V usage is TRBV7-6 and J usage is TRBJ1-5; D call uncertain. Trimming shortened V by 3 bases and J by 0 bases, and 3 bases separated the two germline ends. The germline gives CDR1 SGHVS, CDR2 FNYEAQ. The CDR3 has 13 amino acids. The CDR3 DNA follows: TGTGCCAGCAGCTTGAATAGCAATCAGCCCCAGCATTTT. Protein: CASSLNSNQPQHF.

The rearrangement joins TRBV28 to TRBJ2-2, with 7 bases identical to TRBD1. V lost 10 bases and J lost 4; bases outside the gene matches: 3. This CDR3 has 12 amino acids. Per the germline V gene, CDR1 is MDHEN and CDR2 is SYDVKM. The CDR3 loop reads CATDRATGELFF. CDR3 in DNA: TGTGCCACCGACAGGGCCACCGGGGAGCTGTTTTTT.

This clonotype has ten or more counts. In DNA, the CDR3 is TGTGCCAGCAGCTTATTTCAGGGAACACTTGAAGCTTTCTTT. Translating gives CASSLFQGTLEAFF. The gene calls are TRBV7-2 and TRBJ1-1, with D tentatively TRBD1 (5 bases). Germline-derived CDR1 and CDR2 are SGHTA and FQGNSA. This CDR3 contains 14 residues. Trimming removed 2 bases at V and 7 bases at J, with 14 bases between.

This clonotype has at least ten counts. CDR3 DNA: TGCAGCGTTGTTGCATGGGTAGAAGCTTTCTTT. Translating it yields CSVVAWVEAFF. The chain carries TRBV29-1 and TRBJ1-1; no firm D call. CDR1 SQVTM and CDR2 ANQGSEA come from the germline V gene. The CDR3 is 11 residues long. The ends were cut back, 4 bases at V and 8 bases at J, with 11 bases in the middle.

This clonotype was counted many times. This chain uses TRBV28 with TRBJ2-5; TRBD1 matches at 7 bases. Germline CDR1 and CDR2: MDHEN and SYDVKM. With V trimmed by 6 bases and J by 2 bases, 6 bases remained unmatched. This CDR3 is built from 14 residues. The CDR3 here is CASSLLQGQETQYF. In DNA form, the CDR3 reads TGTGCCAGCAGCCTATTACAGGGGCAAGAGACCCAGTACTTC. The entire variable domain, with the rest obtained from reference TRBV28 and TRBJ2-5, is as follows: DVKVTQSSRYLVKRTGEKVFLECVQDMDHENMFWYRQDPGLGLRLIYFSYDVKMKEKGDIPEGYSVSREKKERFSLILESASTNQTSMYLCASSLLQGQETQYFGPGTRLLVL.

Ten or more counts support this clonotype. The chain combines TRBV7-2 with TRBJ2-3; TRBD2 is a possible D gene (6 bases). Trimming removed 5 bases at V and 5 bases at J, with 17 bases between. Germline V CDR1 and CDR2: SGHTA, FQGNSA. The CDR3 contains 15 residues. The CDR3 protein is CASSLPAGGKDTQYF. CDR3 coding DNA: TGTGCCAGCAGCCTACCTGCCGGGGGAAAAGATACGCAGTATTTT.

There are a few counts of this clonotype. J is TRBJ1-4 and V is TRBV20-1; 7 bases map to TRBD1. The ends lost 1 base at V and 8 bases at J; junction bases unmatched: 7. CDR3 length equals 14 residues. CDR1 is DFQATT and CDR2 is SNEGSKA in the germline V gene (reference sequence). DNA for the CDR3: TGCAGTGCTAGAGGACAGGGAAGCTACGAAAAACTGTTTTTT. Its translation: CSARGQGSYEKLFF.

This clonotype was seen a few times. V is TRBV3-1 and J is TRBJ1-5; D is unclear. Germline V gene data show CDR1 as LGHDT and CDR2 as YNNKEL (reference sequence). Trimming left V 0 bases short and J 5 bases short, with 5 bases between. The CDR3 runs to 13 residues. The CDR3 region has the DNA TGTGCCAGCAGCCAAGAAAATTATCAGCCCCAGCATTTT. This translates into CASSQENYQPQHF. Combining the CDR3 with reference TRBV3-1 and TRBJ1-5 gives the whole variable domain DTAVSQTPKYLVTQMGNDKSIKCEQNLGHDTMYWYKQDSKKFLKIMFSYNNKELIINETVPNRFSPKSPDKAHLNLHINSLELGDSAVYFCASSQENYQPQHFGDGTRLSIL.

This clonotype showed up many times. V usage is TRBV28 and J usage is TRBJ2-3; no definite D call. The CDR3 has 15 residues. V lost 8 bases and J 1 base, leaving 16 bases between the germline ends. The germline CDR1 and CDR2 sequences are MDHEN and SYDVKM. Written as DNA, the CDR3 is TGTGCCAGCCTAACCATCCTAAATCGCACAGATACGCAGTATTTT. Encoded protein: CASLTILNRTDTQYF.

This clonotype has at least ten counts. The chain links TRBV5-8 to TRBJ2-3, with 7 positions matching TRBD2. Germline-derived CDR1 and CDR2 are SGHTS and YDEGEE. The CDR3 consists of 13 residues. Trimming cost V 10 bases and J 2 bases; bases outside gene matches: 7. The CDR3 region has the DNA TGTGCCCCTGGGAGGGAGCTCACAGATACGCAGTATTTT. Protein: CAPGRELTDTQYF.

This clonotype was counted many times. The chain is built from TRBV7-2 and TRBJ2-1; the D is unclear. This CDR3 contains 11 residues. The V and J ends lost 7 bases and 10 bases respectively, with 11 bases between them. Germline assignment: CDR1 SGHTA and CDR2 FQGNSA. The CDR3 DNA follows: TGTGCCAGCACTATCGGTGGAGAGCAGTTCTTC. As protein: CASTIGGEQFF.

This clonotype was seen many times. J is TRBJ2-7 and V is TRBV20-1; 7 bases map to TRBD1. The CDR3 covers 12 residues. The trim removed 6 bases at V and 7 bases at J, leaving 9 bases unmatched. Germline V CDR1 and CDR2: DFQATT, SNEGSKA (reference sequence). The CDR3 sequence is CSASKGGGEQYV. The DNA for the CDR3 is TGCAGTGCCTCAAAAGGGGGCGGGGAGCAGTACGTC.

The genes are TRBV6-2 or TRBV6-3 and TRBJ2-7; D possibly corresponds to TRBD2 (6 bases). V was trimmed by 2 bases and J by 7 bases, leaving 15 bases between them. The CDR3 covers 14 residues. Germline CDR1 is MNHEY and CDR2 is SVGEGT. CDR3 sequence (DNA): TGTGCCAGCAGTTACGGTCTGGACGCGGGGGAGCAGTACGTC. Its protein product is CASSYGLDAGEQYV.